A single sample is the source of the 31 T cell receptor beta chains below, sequenced in a study of blood T cell repertoires in COVID-19. Measured with immunoSEQ multiplex PCR; TCRdb has only the in-frame clones, and not every one. The sample has 84,000 or so clones; 70% to 90% are singletons. The sequencing sample was made of peripheral blood. These receptors all come from a man older than 75 with active or convalescent COVID-19.

The chain employs TRBV7-3 and TRBJ2-3, with D perhaps matching TRBD2 (5 bases). V lost 3 bases and J 3 bases, leaving 7 bases between the germline ends. The germline V gene encodes CDR1 SGHTA and CDR2 FQGTGA. This CDR3 region has 13 residues. The CDR3 DNA sequence: TGTGCCAGCAGCTTGGACTTTACAGATACGCAGTATTTT. Amino acids: CASSLDFTDTQYF.

The rearrangement joins TRBV6-5 to TRBJ1-6; 8 bases agree with TRBD1. The CDR3 has 15 residues. V shed 5 bases and J 7 bases; nucleotides not matched to a gene: 7. Germline lookup yields CDR1 MNHEY and CDR2 SVGAGI. The CDR3 bases are TGTGCCAGCAGTAGGTCCGGGACAGGCAATTCACCCCTCCACTTT. Its protein product is CASSRSGTGNSPLHF.

The chain combines TRBV5-1 with TRBJ2-3; 7 bases fit TRBD1. This CDR3 is built from 14 residues. Germline lookup yields CDR1 SGHRS and CDR2 YFSETQ. V trimming: 3 bases; J trimming: 2 bases; junction bases outside the gene matches: 3. The CDR3 bases are TGCGCCAGCAGCTCGGGACAGCACACAGATACGCAGTATTTT. It yields the protein CASSSGQHTDTQYF.

The chain has TRBV18 and TRBJ1-3; TRBD1 aligns across 8 bases. This CDR3 comprises 14 residues. J was trimmed by 10 bases and V by 3 bases; bases with no gene match: 8. Germline V gene sequence: CDR1 KGHSH, CDR2 LQKENI. The CDR3, as DNA: TGTGCCAGCTCACCCTTGGACAGGGAGGCAACCATATATTTT. Translating gives CASSPLDREATIYF.

The chain links TRBV6-5 to TRBJ1-1, with TRBD1 matching over 8 bases. The CDR3 is made up of 13 amino acids. Germline loops: CDR1 MNHEY, CDR2 SVGAGI. The V gene end was trimmed by 6 bases and the J gene end by 12 bases; junction bases not matched to a gene: 12. DNA of the CDR3: TGTGCCAGCAGCCGCGGACAGGGAAGGAAATCTTTCTTT. Protein: CASSRGQGRKSFF.

The chain is built from TRBV3-1 (or the pseudogene TRBV3-2) and TRBJ1-2, with TRBD1 identical over 7 bases. This CDR3 has 15 residues. After removal of 2 bases from V and 1 base from J, the junction contained 4 bases not matched to a gene. The germline V gene encodes CDR1 LGHDT and CDR2 YNNKEL (reference sequence). The CDR3 reads CASSQTGVGNYGYTF. The CDR3 nucleotides are TGTGCCAGCAGCCAAACAGGGGTGGGTAACTATGGCTACACCTTC.

This clone came up once. The V call is TRBV11-2, the J call TRBJ2-1; 9 bases align to TRBD2. The junction had 12 bases not matched to a gene; V was cut back by 0 bases and J by 9 bases. CDR1 is SGHAT and CDR2 is FQNNGV in the germline V gene. CDR3 length: 17 residues. The CDR3 here is CASSLEGWAGGKAEQFF. CDR3 nucleotide sequence: TGTGCCAGCAGCTTAGAAGGTTGGGCGGGGGGGAAGGCTGAGCAGTTCTTC.

This chain connects TRBV27 to TRBJ2-3; the match to TRBD2 covers 9 bases. The germline V gene encodes CDR1 MNHEY and CDR2 SMNVEV (reference sequence). The CDR3 has 16 amino acids. The V segment lost 3 bases and the J segment 0 bases; nucleotides outside the gene matches: 4. CDR3 sequence: CASSFSSGTSTDTQYF. CDR3 coding DNA: TGTGCCAGCAGTTTCTCTAGCGGGACTAGCACAGATACGCAGTATTTT.

The chain uses TRBV28 and TRBJ1-2; the D gene is possibly TRBD1 (5 bases). Trimming took 5 bases from V and 10 from J, leaving 14 bases between them. Per germline, CDR1 MDHEN and CDR2 SYDVKM. CDR3 length equals 12 residues. CDR3 amino acids: CASSPQTDFYTF. CDR3 nucleotide sequence: TGTGCCAGCAGTCCACAGACAGATTTCTACACCTTC.

Written as DNA, the CDR3 is TGTGCCAGCAGCTTGTCATCGTTTCAGGAATCTGAAGCTTTCTTT. This translates into CASSLSSFQESEAFF. The rearrangement joins TRBV7-3 to TRBJ1-1; no clear D. The CDR3 has 15 amino acids. Germline loops: CDR1 SGHTA, CDR2 FQGTGA. Trimming took 3 bases from V and 6 from J, leaving 17 bases between them.

This clone was observed once. The V and J genes are TRBV2 and TRBJ2-1; 10 positions agree with TRBD2. Germline V lookup: CDR1 SNHLY, CDR2 FYNNEI. The CDR3 length is 16 residues. V gave up 4 bases and J gave up 1 base; unmatched junction bases: 4. This chain's CDR3 is CASSVPSGGSYNEQFF. CDR3 nucleotides: TGTGCCAGCAGTGTTCCTAGCGGGGGATCCTACAATGAGCAGTTCTTC.

This clone was counted a few times. J is TRBJ1-2 and V is TRBV7-3, with 7 bases lining up with TRBD1. Germline values: CDR1 SGHTA, CDR2 FQGTGA. This CDR3 has 13 residues. Trimming took 5 bases from V and 8 from J; bases not matched to a gene: 8. CDR3 loop: CASSTRQGAGYTF. The CDR3 DNA is TGTGCCAGCAGCACTCGACAGGGTGCGGGCTACACCTTC.

This rearrangement joins TRBV5-1 to TRBJ2-5; a possible D gene is TRBD2 (6 bases). The germline V and J ends were trimmed by 1 base and 5 bases, with 24 bases remaining between them. Germline CDR1 SGHRS, CDR2 YFSETQ. CDR3 length: 18 amino acids. The CDR3 sequence is CASSLRAGRRIVGETQYF. CDR3 nucleotides: TGCGCCAGCAGCTTGAGGGCGGGACGGCGTATCGTTGGGGAGACCCAGTACTTC.

Only a few counts were recorded for this clone. The CDR3 DNA sequence: TGCGCCAGCAGCCCTGGGACAGCGCAAGAAAAACTGTTTTTT. This sequence encodes CASSPGTAQEKLFF. The chain is built from TRBV5-1 and TRBJ1-4; 7 bases are shared with TRBD1. J gave up 8 bases and V 4 bases, and 8 bases lay outside the gene matches. Germline V gives CDR1 SGHRS, CDR2 YFSETQ. The CDR3 covers 14 residues.

This chain uses TRBV11-1 with TRBJ2-1; D is unresolved. V gave up 4 bases and J gave up 8 bases, with 9 bases separating them. The V gene's germline CDR1 is SGHAT and CDR2 FQDESV (reference sequence). This CDR3 contains 12 residues. The CDR3 nucleotides read TGTGCCAGCAGCTCGAACCAGGATGAGCAGTTCTTC. Residues: CASSSNQDEQFF. The whole variable domain, filled in from reference TRBV11-1 and TRBJ2-1, reads EAEVAQSPRYKITEKSQAVAFWCDPISGHATLYWYRQILGQGPELLVQFQDESVVDDSQLPKDRFSAERLKGVDSTLKIQPAELGDSAMYLCASSSNQDEQFFGPGTRLTVL.

The chain combines TRBV6-4 with TRBJ2-1; TRBD1 aligns across 9 bases. The germline gives CDR1 MRHNA, CDR2 SNTAGT. Germline trimming cut 6 bases from V and 5 bases from J; bases unmatched to any gene: 8. The CDR3 is 15 residues long. The CDR3 spells CASSVQGAVDNEQFF. The CDR3 DNA reads as TGTGCCAGCAGCGTACAGGGGGCGGTCGACAATGAGCAGTTCTTC.

The V call is TRBV5-4, the J call TRBJ1-1; 7 bases match TRBD1. The CDR3 totals 15 residues. The trim removed 2 bases at V and 1 base at J, leaving 5 bases unmatched. Germline loops: CDR1 SGHNT, CDR2 YYREEE (reference sequence). CDR3 sequence reads: CASSFYRGQNTEAFF. For the CDR3, the DNA is TGTGCCAGCAGCTTTTACAGGGGACAGAACACTGAAGCTTTCTTT.

This clone was found once. J is TRBJ1-4 and V is TRBV4-1; D not certain. Germline CDR1 is MGHRA and CDR2 is YSYEKL. This CDR3 is 14 amino acids long. V was trimmed by 5 bases and J by 0 bases, leaving 7 bases between them. As DNA, the CDR3 is TGCGCCAGCAGCTACCGGGCAACTAATGAAAAACTGTTTTTT. This gives the protein CASSYRATNEKLFF.

V gene TRBV6-5 combines with J gene TRBJ2-2; possible D gene TRBD1, 5 bases. Per the germline V gene, CDR1 is MNHEY and CDR2 is SVGAGI. V dropped 9 bases and J dropped 0 bases, with 14 bases sitting between them. The CDR3 consists of 15 residues. The CDR3 DNA is TGTGCCAGTGTGCGGACACGAACGAACACCGGGGAGCTGTTTTTT. Translated, it gives CASVRTRTNTGELFF.

This sequence joins TRBV9 and TRBJ2-1, with 7 bases identical to TRBD1. Germline lookup yields CDR1 SGDLS and CDR2 YYNGEE. The length of the CDR3 is 15 residues. V gave up 0 bases and J gave up 7 bases; unmatched junction bases: 7. The CDR3 nucleotides are TGTGCCAGCAGCGTAGGGCCAGGGGGTCAGAATGAGCAGTTCTTC. The encoded protein is CASSVGPGGQNEQFF.

CDR3 nucleotides: TGTGCCAGCACCCTCTACGAGCAGTACGTC. This translates into CASTLYEQYV. The V gene is TRBV5-4, the J gene TRBJ2-7; no clear D. V dropped 6 bases and J dropped 3 bases, with 4 bases sitting between them. Looked up from germline, CDR1 is SGHNT and CDR2 is YYREEE (reference sequence). The CDR3 runs 10 residues.

V is TRBV7-2 and J is TRBJ1-3; no clear D gene. Germline loops: CDR1 SGHTA, CDR2 FQGNSA. The V gene lost 3 bases and the J gene lost 2 bases, with 5 bases spanning the gap. There are 13 residues in the CDR3. CDR3 sequence: CASSFLPGNTIYF. CDR3 DNA sequence: TGTGCCAGCAGCTTTCTTCCTGGAAACACCATATATTTT.

The rearrangement joins TRBV12-2 to TRBJ1-5. TRBV12-2 is labeled a pseudogene. This CDR3 contains 14 residues. CDR3 sequence reads: CEHRGVHSNQPQHF. In nucleotides, the CDR3 is TGTGAACATCGCGGGGTACATAGCAATCAGCCCCAGCATTTT.

A single count supports this clone. The CDR3 here is CASSRLDRAGNTIYF. In nucleotides, the CDR3 is TGTGCCAGTAGCAGACTCGACAGGGCCGGAAACACCATATATTTT. This rearrangement joins TRBV19 to TRBJ1-3, with 7 bases fitting TRBD1. This CDR3 has 15 amino acids. The trim removed 6 bases at V and 4 bases at J, leaving 9 bases unmatched. Germline V gene data show CDR1 as LNHDA and CDR2 as SQIVND (reference sequence).

The chain joins TRBV15 to TRBJ2-3; TRBD2 matches 10 bases. The trim removed 0 bases at V and 3 bases at J, leaving 3 bases unmatched. Germline V gene lookup returns CDR1 LNHNV and CDR2 YYDKDF (reference sequence). The CDR3 contains 16 residues. The CDR3 sequence: CATSRDLAGVTDTQYF. The CDR3 bases are TGTGCCACCAGCAGAGACCTAGCGGGAGTTACAGATACGCAGTATTTT. The whole variable domain, filled in from reference TRBV15 and TRBJ2-3, reads DAMVIQNPRYQVTQFGKPVTLSCSQTLNHNVMYWYQQKSSQAPKLLFHYYDKDFNNEADTPDNFQSRRPNTSFCFLDIRSPGLGDTAMYLCATSRDLAGVTDTQYFGPGTRLTVL.

This rearrangement joins TRBV6-5 to TRBJ2-5; perhaps TRBD2 as D (5 bases). V was trimmed by 4 bases and J by 5 bases, leaving 14 bases between them. This CDR3 region has 14 residues. The germline V gene encodes CDR1 MNHEY and CDR2 SVGAGI. CDR3 in DNA: TGTGCCAGCAGTTCCCCGGACTCTTGGGAGACCCAGTACTTC. It encodes CASSSPDSWETQYF.

This clone has only a few counts. The rearrangement uses TRBV7-6 and TRBJ2-3; 12 nucleotides align to TRBD2. Germline lookup yields CDR1 SGHVS and CDR2 FNYEAQ. V lost 2 bases, J lost 5 bases, and 11 bases stayed unmatched. This CDR3 has 18 amino acids. This chain's CDR3 is CASSLIRASGRVVDTQYF. The DNA for the CDR3 is TGTGCCAGCAGCTTAATTCGGGCTAGCGGGAGGGTGGTAGATACGCAGTATTTT.

The chain links TRBV25-1 to TRBJ2-3; TRBD1 agrees at 7 bases. The CDR3 sequence is 13 residues long. Per the germline V gene, CDR1 is MGHDK and CDR2 is SYGVNS. The V segment lost 4 bases and the J segment 5 bases; nucleotides outside the gene matches: 3. The DNA of the CDR3 is TGTGCCAGCAGTGCGAGGGGGCAAGATACGCAGTATTTT. It codes for CASSARGQDTQYF.

This chain uses TRBV10-2 with TRBJ1-2; 7 positions match TRBD1. Per the germline V gene, CDR1 is WSHSY and CDR2 is SAAADI. J lost 4 bases, V lost 3 bases, and 8 bases had no gene match. CDR3 size: 15 residues. The CDR3 bases are TGCGCCAGCAGTGACTCCGGACAGGTAGCCTATGGCTACACCTTC. Translation: CASSDSGQVAYGYTF.

The V gene is TRBV28, the J gene TRBJ1-2, with 8 bases fitting TRBD1. The ends lost 5 bases at V and 2 bases at J; junction bases unmatched: 10. This CDR3 contains 16 residues. CDR1 MDHEN and CDR2 SYDVKM come from the germline V gene. CDR3 in amino acids: CASSSYGQGMNYGYTF. The CDR3 nucleotides are TGTGCCAGCAGTAGCTACGGACAGGGAATGAACTATGGCTACACCTTC.

The genes are TRBV5-8 and TRBJ1-2, with D hard to call. CDR3 size: 13 residues. Trimming took 2 bases from V and 8 from J, leaving 13 bases between them. Germline loops: CDR1 SGHTS, CDR2 YDEGEE. The DNA for the CDR3 is TGTGCCAGCAGCTTCCGTCGACCGGGAGGCTACACCTTC. Protein: CASSFRRPGGYTF.